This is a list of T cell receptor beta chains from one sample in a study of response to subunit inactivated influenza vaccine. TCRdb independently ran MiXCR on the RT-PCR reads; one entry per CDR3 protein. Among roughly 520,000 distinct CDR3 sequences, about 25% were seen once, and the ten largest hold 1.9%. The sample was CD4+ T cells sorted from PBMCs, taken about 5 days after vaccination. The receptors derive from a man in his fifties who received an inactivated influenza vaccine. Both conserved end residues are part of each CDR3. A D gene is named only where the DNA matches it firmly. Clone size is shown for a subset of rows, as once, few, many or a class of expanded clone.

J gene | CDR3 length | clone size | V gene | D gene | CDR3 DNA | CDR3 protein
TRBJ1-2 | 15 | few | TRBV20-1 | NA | TGCAGTGCTAGAGCATCCCGCACAGATTTGGGAGGCTACACCTTC | CSARASRTDLGGYTF
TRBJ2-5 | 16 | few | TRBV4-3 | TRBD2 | TGCGCCAGCAGCCAAGATCTCGGACTAGTTGGTGAGACCCAGTACTTC | CASSQDLGLVGETQYF
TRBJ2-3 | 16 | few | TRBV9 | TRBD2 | TGTGCCAGCAGCGTAGGCTCCAGCGGGAGCTCAGATACGCAGTATTTT | CASSVGSSGSSDTQYF
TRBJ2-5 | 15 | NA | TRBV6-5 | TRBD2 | TGTGCCAGCAGTTCCATCTCGGGAGGGACGCAGACCCAGTACTTC | CASSSISGGTQTQYF
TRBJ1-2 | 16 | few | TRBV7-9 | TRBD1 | TGTGCCAGCAGCTTCAGTCGCACAGGGGGGCTCCTTGGCTACACCTTC | CASSFSRTGGLLGYTF
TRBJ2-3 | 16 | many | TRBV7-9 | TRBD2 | TGTGCCAGCAGCCCGTGGACTAGCGGGGGGGCAGATACGCAGTATTTT | CASSPWTSGGADTQYF
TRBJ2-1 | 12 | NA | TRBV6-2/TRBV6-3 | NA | TGTGCCAGCAGCCACCCCCACAATGAGCAGTTCTTC | CASSHPHNEQFF
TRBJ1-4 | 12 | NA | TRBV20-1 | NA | TGCAGTGCAGAGGGGCCTAATGAAAAACTGTTTTTT | CSAEGPNEKLFF
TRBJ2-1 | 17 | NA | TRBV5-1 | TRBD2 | TGCGCCAGCAGCTCTGATTCTAGCGGGGGGTCTGTCTATGAGCAGTTCTTC | CASSSDSSGGSVYEQFF
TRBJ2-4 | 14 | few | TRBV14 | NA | TGTGCCAGCAGCCGAGGAATGGCCAAAAACATTCAGTACTTC | CASSRGMAKNIQYF
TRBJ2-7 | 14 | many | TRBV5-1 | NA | TGCGCCAGCAGACTAGCTCTAAGCTCCTACGAGCAGTACTTC | CASRLALSSYEQYF
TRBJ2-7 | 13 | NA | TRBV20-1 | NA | TGCAGTGCTGGCGATTGGGGGAAGGACGAGCAGTACTTC | CSAGDWGKDEQYF
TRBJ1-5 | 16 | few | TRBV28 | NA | TGTGCCAGCAGTCTAAGGGTGTGGAATAGCAATCAGCCCCAGCATTTT | CASSLRVWNSNQPQHF
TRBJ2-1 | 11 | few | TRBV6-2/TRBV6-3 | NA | TGTGCCAGCAGTTACCCCAGGGAGGCGTTCTTC | CASSYPREAFF
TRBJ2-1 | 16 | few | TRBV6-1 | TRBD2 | TGTGCCAGCACCATGCTGCCTAGCGGGAGTCGGAATGAGCAGTTCTTC | CASTMLPSGSRNEQFF
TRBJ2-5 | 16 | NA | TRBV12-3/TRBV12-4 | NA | TGTGCCAGCAGTCCGATCGGGGGAAACCTTCGGGAGACCCAGTACTTC | CASSPIGGNLRETQYF
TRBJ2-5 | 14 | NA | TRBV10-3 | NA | TGTGCCAGCCGAAGTAGTAAGGGACAAGAGACCCAGTACTTC | CASRSSKGQETQYF
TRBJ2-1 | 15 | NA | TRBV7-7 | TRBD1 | TGTGCCAGCAGCTTAGGAGGGACAGGGAGCGATGAGCAGTTCTTC | CASSLGGTGSDEQFF
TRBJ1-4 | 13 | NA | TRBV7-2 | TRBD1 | TGTGCCAGCAGCATCCGACAGGGCGAAAAACTGTTTTTT | CASSIRQGEKLFF
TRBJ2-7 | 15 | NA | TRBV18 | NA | TGTGCCAGCTCACCAAAACCCGGGGCTACCTACGAGCAGTACTTC | CASSPKPGATYEQYF